The clone carrying this TCR beta chain was observed at least ten times. Its antigen is unknown. The V gene's germline CDR1 is SGHTA and CDR2 FQGNSA. The CDR3 is made up of 15 amino acids. Trimming shortened V by 1 base and J by 0 bases, and 9 bases separated the two germline ends. This record comes from a study of glioma-infiltrating T cells. TCR alpha and beta CDR3 regions were amplified from RNA using iRepertoire nested multiplex PCR. Input was 100-400 ng of tissue mRNA or PBMC total RNA. One entry per CDR3 protein results from TCRdb running MiXCR on the multiplex PCR reads. The data contain about 130,000 distinct CDR3 sequences, more than 20% of them seen just once; the ten biggest clones take up around a quarter. Study-wide results and limits: Gliomas, especially low-grade, showed above-expected tissue-blood divergence; non-neoplastic patients showed below. Very few CDR3 sequences were shared between tissue and blood.

This sequence originates from a human donor with low-grade glioma or glioblastoma, undergoing nonglioma brain surgery, or in good health (not recorded which). Sequencing used glioma tissue, nonneoplastic brain tissue, or PBMCs (not recorded which). The chain has TRBV7-2 and TRBJ1-2; D uncertain. The CDR3 protein is CASSLGALSNYGYTF. The DNA of the CDR3 is TGTGCCAGCAGCTTAGGTGCCTTATCTAACTATGGCTACACCTTC.